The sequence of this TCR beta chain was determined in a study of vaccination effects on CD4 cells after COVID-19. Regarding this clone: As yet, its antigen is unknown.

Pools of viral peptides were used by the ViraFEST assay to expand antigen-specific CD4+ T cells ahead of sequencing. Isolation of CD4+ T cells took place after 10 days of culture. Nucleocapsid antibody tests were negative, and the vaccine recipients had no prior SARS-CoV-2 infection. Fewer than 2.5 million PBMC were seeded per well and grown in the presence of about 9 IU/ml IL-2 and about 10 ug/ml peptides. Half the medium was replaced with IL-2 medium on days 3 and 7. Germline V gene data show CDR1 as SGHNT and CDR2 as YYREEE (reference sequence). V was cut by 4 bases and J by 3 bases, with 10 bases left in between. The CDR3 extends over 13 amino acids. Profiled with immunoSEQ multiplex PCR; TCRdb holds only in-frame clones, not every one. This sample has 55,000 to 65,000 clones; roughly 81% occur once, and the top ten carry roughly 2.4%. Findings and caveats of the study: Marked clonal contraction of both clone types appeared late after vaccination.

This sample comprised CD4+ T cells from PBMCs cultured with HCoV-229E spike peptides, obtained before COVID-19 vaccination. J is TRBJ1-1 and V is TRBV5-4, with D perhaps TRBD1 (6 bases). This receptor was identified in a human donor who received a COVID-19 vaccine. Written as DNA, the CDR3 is TGTGCCAGCAGCCCGGACAGTTACACTGAAGCTTTCTTT. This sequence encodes CASSPDSYTEAFF.